These T cell receptor beta chains were read from a single sample in a study of cytomegalovirus exposure and HLA in healthy donors. Assay: immunoSEQ multiplex PCR; the TCRdb copy retains only in-frame clones and omits some. Here the sample spans roughly 98,000 clones, under 85% being singletons. Material: PBMCs. Receptors were obtained from a woman in her 70s in good health and CMV-seropositive. Each CDR3 is given with its conserved first and last residue. A D gene is named only where the DNA matches it firmly. Size is stated for part of the rows, as once, few or many counts, or as a class when the clone is expanded.

TRBV11-3	NA	NA	TRBJ2-7	CASSLAFGQGYEQYF	TGTGCCAGCAGCTTAGCTTTCGGGCAGGGCTACGAGCAGTACTTC
TRBV6-5	TRBD1	NA	TRBJ2-2	CASSYSRTGPGELFF	TGTGCCAGCAGTTACTCTCGGACAGGGCCCGGGGAGCTGTTTTTT
TRBV19	TRBD1	NA	TRBJ1-6	CASKAGTGLSYNSPLHF	TGTGCCAGCAAGGCCGGGACAGGGCTCTCCTATAATTCACCCCTCCACTTT
TRBV5-1	TRBD1	NA	TRBJ2-7	CASSYRTGGYEQYF	TGCGCCAGCAGCTATCGGACAGGGGGCTACGAGCAGTACTTC
TRBV7-2	TRBD1	few	TRBJ2-7	CASSSRQGAYEQYF	TGTGCCAGCAGCTCCCGACAGGGGGCCTACGAGCAGTACTTC
TRBV27	NA	few	TRBJ1-2	CASRPDRNYGYTF	TGTGCCAGCAGGCCCGACAGAAACTATGGCTACACCTTC
TRBV5-1	TRBD1	NA	TRBJ1-4	CASSLGGGGEKLFF	TGCGCCAGCAGCTTAGGGGGCGGTGGTGAAAAACTGTTTTTT
TRBV4-2	TRBD2	NA	TRBJ2-1	CASSQGEREARDNEQFF	TGTGCCAGCAGCCAAGGAGAGCGGGAGGCCCGAGACAATGAGCAGTTCTTC
TRBV4-1	TRBD1	once	TRBJ2-5	CASSLGQEPQETQYF	TGCGCCAGCAGCCTAGGACAGGAGCCTCAAGAGACCCAGTACTTC
TRBV11-2	NA	NA	TRBJ1-2	CASSLGATRVSNYGYTF	TGTGCCAGCAGCTTAGGGGCGACTAGGGTCTCTAACTATGGCTACACCTTC
TRBV5-1	NA	few	TRBJ2-1	CASSLAAGVLKFF	TGCGCCAGCAGCTTGGCGGCCGGGGTTTTAAAGTTCTTC
TRBV13	NA	NA	TRBJ2-7	CASSFGTGRAYEQYF	TGTGCCAGCAGCTTTGGAACAGGGCGAGCGTACGAGCAGTACTTC
TRBV4-1	NA	few	TRBJ2-7	CASSQGLVPSYEQYF	TGCGCCAGCAGCCAAGGACTAGTTCCCTCCTACGAGCAGTACTTC
TRBV7-6	TRBD1	few	TRBJ1-3	CASSLGTGGSGNTIYF	TGTGCCAGCAGCTTAGGGACAGGGGGCTCTGGAAACACCATATATTTT
TRBV2	TRBD1	once	TRBJ1-2	CASTAYPGTGGYGYTF	TGTGCCAGCACAGCTTACCCCGGGACAGGTGGATATGGCTACACCTTC
TRBV5-4	NA	NA	TRBJ2-7	CASSLAGGISYEQYF	TGTGCCAGCAGCTTGGCAGGGGGGATCTCCTACGAGCAGTACTTC
TRBV7-9	TRBD2	NA	TRBJ2-5	CASSHSGKGETQYF	TGTGCCAGCAGCCATAGCGGGAAGGGAGAGACCCAGTACTTC
TRBV6-1	TRBD1	NA	TRBJ1-4	CASSDRDSVGKLFF	TGTGCCAGCAGTGACAGGGACAGTGTCGGGAAACTGTTTTTT
TRBV12-5	TRBD1	NA	TRBJ1-5	CASGRDSGQPQHF	TGTGCTAGTGGCCGGGACAGCGGTCAGCCCCAGCATTTT
TRBV2	TRBD1	NA	TRBJ2-7	CASSDGQGAVEQYF	TGTGCCAGCAGTGATGGGCAGGGGGCCGTCGAGCAGTACTTC
TRBV4-2	NA	few	TRBJ2-7	CASSQAPPVREQYF	TGTGCCAGCAGCCAAGCTCCCCCCGTACGGGAGCAGTACTTC
TRBV7-9	TRBD1	NA	TRBJ1-2	CASSFGQGPYGYTF	TGTGCCAGCAGCTTCGGACAGGGCCCCTATGGCTACACCTTC
TRBV5-8	TRBD1	NA	TRBJ1-5	CASSLGWQGAGNQPQHF	TGTGCCAGCAGCTTGGGATGGCAGGGGGCTGGCAATCAGCCCCAGCATTTT
TRBV5-1	TRBD1	NA	TRBJ1-2	CASSLGTGSNYGYTF	TGCGCCAGCAGCCTTGGGACAGGCTCTAACTATGGCTACACCTTC
TRBV5-4	TRBD1	NA	TRBJ2-7	CASSVALGQGDEQYF	TGTGCCAGCAGCGTTGCCCTGGGACAGGGGGACGAGCAGTACTTC
TRBV9	TRBD1	NA	TRBJ1-3	CASSKDRPSSGNTIYF	TGTGCCAGCAGCAAGGACAGGCCGAGCTCTGGAAACACCATATATTTT
TRBV7-2	NA	once	TRBJ2-7	CASSLVAGLETGEQYF	TGTGCCAGCAGCCTAGTCGCGGGACTTGAGACGGGAGAGCAGTACTTC
TRBV13	TRBD2	NA	TRBJ2-1	CASSRPRLAGYNEQFF	TGTGCCAGCAGCCGACCCCGGCTAGCGGGGTACAATGAGCAGTTCTTC
TRBV28	NA	NA	TRBJ1-1	CASSSAPGGGDTEAFF	TGTGCCAGCAGTTCTGCCCCCGGGGGTGGAGACACTGAAGCTTTCTTT
TRBV7-3	TRBD2	NA	TRBJ2-1	CASTSWRGIYNEQFF	TGTGCCAGCACCTCCTGGCGGGGGATCTACAATGAGCAGTTCTTC
TRBV2	TRBD1	NA	TRBJ1-5	CASTPTGNSNQPQHF	TGTGCCAGCACCCCGACAGGGAATAGCAATCAGCCCCAGCATTTT
TRBV5-1	TRBD1	NA	TRBJ2-3	CASSLDRGIADTQYF	TGCGCCAGCAGCTTGGACAGGGGTATCGCAGATACGCAGTATTTT
TRBV7-9	NA	NA	TRBJ1-5	CASSRSSGGNQPQHF	TGTGCCAGCAGCCGATCCTCAGGCGGCAATCAGCCCCAGCATTTT
TRBV10-3	NA	NA	TRBJ2-5	CAIRGGASQETQYF	TGTGCCATCAGAGGAGGGGCCAGTCAAGAGACCCAGTACTTC
TRBV6-6	NA	few	TRBJ1-2	CARSPGAGYGYTF	TGTGCCAGATCCCCAGGGGCCGGCTATGGCTACACCTTC
TRBV7-2	TRBD1	NA	TRBJ2-2	CASSHNRGVGGELFF	TGTGCCAGCAGCCACAACAGGGGAGTAGGCGGGGAGCTGTTTTTT
TRBV11-2	NA	NA	TRBJ1-6	CASSLVGGSAPLHF	TGTGCCAGCAGCTTAGTAGGGGGAAGCGCACCCCTCCACTTT
TRBV9	NA	NA	TRBJ1-4	CASSVGQGNEKLFF	TGTGCCAGCAGCGTAGGGCAGGGTAATGAAAAACTGTTTTTT
TRBV5-3	NA	few	TRBJ1-6	CARSLTGDSYNSPLHF	TGTGCCAGAAGCTTGACGGGTGACTCCTATAATTCACCCCTCCACTTT
TRBV4-1	NA	NA	TRBJ1-5	CASSHSPARGSSQPQHF	TGCGCCAGCAGCCACAGTCCCGCTAGAGGGTCTAGTCAGCCCCAGCATTTT
TRBV9	NA	NA	TRBJ2-3	CASSVGDTDTQYF	TGTGCCAGCAGCGTCGGTGACACAGATACGCAGTATTTT
TRBV2	TRBD2	NA	TRBJ2-7	CATQTSGGYEQYF	TGTGCCACCCAGACTAGCGGGGGTTACGAGCAGTACTTC